This T cell receptor (beta chain) came from a study of blood T cell repertoires in COVID-19. About the research overall: Acute and convalescent COVID-19 samples came from the United States, Italy and Spain. The analysed material was cDNA or gDNA that came from T cells, B-cell-depleted T cells, or PBMCs.

V dropped 1 base and J dropped 4; count of bases not matched to a gene: 1. The CDR3 has 14 amino acids. Germline CDR1 is LNHDA and CDR2 is SQIVND (reference sequence). In the original analysis: Nucleated cell counts were estimated from reference gene primer amplification. The data were produced by immunoSEQ multiplex PCR, yet TCRdb's version contains in-frame clones alone and is incomplete. Clone size and the V and J calls come from that table; the DNA yielded D and trimming. The sample holds about 370,000 clones; roughly 90% are singletons and the top ten take approximately 3%. Patients at the Seattle site were enrolled during active infection and followed longitudinally.

The TCR originated in a woman in her twenties or thirties with COVID-19, enrolled during active disease. Sequencing used peripheral blood. The rearrangement joins TRBV19 to TRBJ2-1; 7 nucleotides line up with TRBD2. The CDR3 region has the DNA TGTGCCAGTAGTATAGTCGGGGGGTACAATGAGCAGTTCTTC. Translated: CASSIVGGYNEQFF.